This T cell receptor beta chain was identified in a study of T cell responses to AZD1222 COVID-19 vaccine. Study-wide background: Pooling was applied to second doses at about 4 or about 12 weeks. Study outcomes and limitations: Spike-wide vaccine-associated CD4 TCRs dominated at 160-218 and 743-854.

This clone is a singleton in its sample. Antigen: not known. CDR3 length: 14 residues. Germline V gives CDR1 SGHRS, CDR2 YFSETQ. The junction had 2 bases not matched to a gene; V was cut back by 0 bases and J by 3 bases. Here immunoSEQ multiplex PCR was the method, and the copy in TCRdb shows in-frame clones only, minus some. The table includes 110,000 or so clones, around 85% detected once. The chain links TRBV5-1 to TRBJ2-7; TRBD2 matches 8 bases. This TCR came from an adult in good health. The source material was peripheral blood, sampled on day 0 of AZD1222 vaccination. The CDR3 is CASSLGTSSYEQYF. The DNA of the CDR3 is TGCGCCAGCAGCTTGGGGACTAGCAGCTACGAGCAGTACTTC.